This T cell receptor beta chain is from a study of blood T cells in healthy people across ages. V shed 6 bases, J shed 5 bases, and the junction held 12 bases outside the gene matches. Germline lookup yields CDR1 SGHTA and CDR2 FQGNSA. The CDR3 has 15 residues. Points from the study as a whole: The study regarded diversity estimates from one million T cells as underestimates.

On this clonotype itself: The target antigen is unknown.

Together with a sample-barcoded 5' primer, a J-beta primer mix was included in a second PCR lasting roughly 7 to 11 cycles. Each CDR3 protein gets one entry after TCRdb re-called the 5' RACE reads with MiXCR. The sample carries roughly 1 million distinct CDR3 sequences, roughly a quarter recorded once. The sample was also linked to a second study, of T cells of mothers and their children. That source adds: Overlap measured in related mother-child pairs was slightly, non-significantly higher than in unrelated pairs. Microchimeric T cell clones that persisted were not detected.

The V call is TRBV7-2, the J call TRBJ1-1; 7 bases are a match to TRBD1. The receptor comes from a girl aged 2-15 years in good health. Sequencing was carried out using blood. The CDR3 DNA is TGTGCCAGCAGGCTCCCCGGGACAGAAAGGACTGAAGCTTTCTTT. Its translation is CASRLPGTERTEAFF.